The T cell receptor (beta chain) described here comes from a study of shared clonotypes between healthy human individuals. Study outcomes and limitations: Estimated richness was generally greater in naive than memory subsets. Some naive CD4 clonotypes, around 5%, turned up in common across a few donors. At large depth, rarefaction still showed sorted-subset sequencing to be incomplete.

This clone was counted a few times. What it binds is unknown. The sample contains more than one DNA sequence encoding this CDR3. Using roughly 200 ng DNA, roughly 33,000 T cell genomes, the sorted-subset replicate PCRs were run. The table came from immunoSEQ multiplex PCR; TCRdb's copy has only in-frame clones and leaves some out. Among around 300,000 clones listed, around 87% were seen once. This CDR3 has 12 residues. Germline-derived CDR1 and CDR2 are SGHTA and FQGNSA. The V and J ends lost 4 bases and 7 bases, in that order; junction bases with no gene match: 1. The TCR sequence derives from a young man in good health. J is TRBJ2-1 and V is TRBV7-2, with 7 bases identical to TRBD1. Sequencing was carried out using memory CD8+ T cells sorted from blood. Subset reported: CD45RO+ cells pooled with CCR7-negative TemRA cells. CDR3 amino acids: CASSSQGNEQFF. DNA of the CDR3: TGTGCCAGCAGCTCACAGGGGAATGAGCAGTTCTTC.